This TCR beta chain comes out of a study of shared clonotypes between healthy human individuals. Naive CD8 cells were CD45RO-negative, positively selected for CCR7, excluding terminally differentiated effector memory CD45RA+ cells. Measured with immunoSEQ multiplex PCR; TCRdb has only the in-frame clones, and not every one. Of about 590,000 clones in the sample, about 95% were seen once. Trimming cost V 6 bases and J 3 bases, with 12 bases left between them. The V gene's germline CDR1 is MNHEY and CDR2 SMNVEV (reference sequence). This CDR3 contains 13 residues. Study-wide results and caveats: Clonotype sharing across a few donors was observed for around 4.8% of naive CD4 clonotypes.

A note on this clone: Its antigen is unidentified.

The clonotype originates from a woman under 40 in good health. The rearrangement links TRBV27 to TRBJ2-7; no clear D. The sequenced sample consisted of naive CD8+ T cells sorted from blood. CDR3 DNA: TGTGCCAGCAGCACGGGTTTAAGCTACGAGCAGTACTTC. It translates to CASSTGLSYEQYF.